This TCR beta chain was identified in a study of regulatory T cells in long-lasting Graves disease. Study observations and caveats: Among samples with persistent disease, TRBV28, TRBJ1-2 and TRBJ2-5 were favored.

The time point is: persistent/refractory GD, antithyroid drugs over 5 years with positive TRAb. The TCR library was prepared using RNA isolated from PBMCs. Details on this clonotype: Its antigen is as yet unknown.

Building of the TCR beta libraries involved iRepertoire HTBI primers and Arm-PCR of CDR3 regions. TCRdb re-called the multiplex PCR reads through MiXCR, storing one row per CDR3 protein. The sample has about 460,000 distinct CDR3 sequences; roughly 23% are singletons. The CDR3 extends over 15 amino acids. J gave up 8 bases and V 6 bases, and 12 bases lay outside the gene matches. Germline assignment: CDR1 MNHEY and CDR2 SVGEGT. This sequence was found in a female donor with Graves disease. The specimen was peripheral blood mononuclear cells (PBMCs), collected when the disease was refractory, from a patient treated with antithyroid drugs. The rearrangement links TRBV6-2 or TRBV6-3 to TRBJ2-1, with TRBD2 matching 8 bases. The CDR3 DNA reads TGTGCCAGCAGGGACCAGACTAGCGAGTTCCATGAGCAGTTCTTC. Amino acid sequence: CASRDQTSEFHEQFF.